One and the same sample provided the 21 T cell receptor beta chains below, sequenced in a study of CD8+CD57+ T cells in acquired aplastic anemia. Using genomic DNA as the template, TCR beta VDJ and CDR3 profiling was carried out. One entry per CDR3 protein results from TCRdb running MiXCR on the reads. The sample yields about 190,000 distinct CDR3 sequences, less than 65% seen once. Sequencing was performed on sorted CD4+, CD8+, or CD8+CD57+ T cells (not recorded which) from PBMCs. Receptors originate from a human donor in good health, serving as a control.

On this clonotype: A much larger clone differs from this one at a single base, so this may be a read error. The chain recombines TRBV13 with TRBJ1-1; TRBD1 agrees at 8 bases. The CDR3 extends over 13 amino acids. With V trimmed by 4 bases and J by 13 bases, 11 bases remained unmatched. CDR1 is PRHDT, CDR2 FYEKMQ, per germline (reference sequence). For the CDR3, the DNA is TGTGCCAGCAGCTGGGGACAGGCGGTGTTTGTTTTCTTT. Its translation: CASSWGQAVFVFF.

The chain recombines TRBV18 with TRBJ2-7; possible D gene TRBD1, 6 bases. V was trimmed by 5 bases and J by 2 bases, leaving 13 bases between them. CDR1 is KGHSH and CDR2 is LQKENI in the germline V gene. The CDR3 is 14 amino acids. CDR3 bases: TGTGCCAGCTCATCGCAGGGGATACCCTACGAGCAGTACTTC. Translated, it gives CASSSQGIPYEQYF.

This clonotype was picked up many times. The rearrangement links TRBV20-1 to TRBJ2-4, with 11 bases aligning to TRBD2. With 6 bases clipped from V and 6 bases from J, the junction kept 7 bases outside the gene matches. CDR1 is DFQATT and CDR2 is SNEGSKA in the germline V gene (reference sequence). The CDR3 runs to 14 residues. The CDR3 loop is CSAPRLAGINIQYF. CDR3 DNA sequence: TGCAGTGCCCCCCGACTAGCGGGGATAAACATTCAGTACTTC.

The chain couples TRBV6-1 to TRBJ2-7; D unclear. The CDR3 is 13 amino acids. Trimming took off 7 bases at V and 0 bases at J, with 10 bases between the two ends. Germline CDR1 is MNHNS and CDR2 is SASEGT. In nucleotides, the CDR3 is TGTGCCAGCATTATACCGGGCTCCTACGAGCAGTACTTC. Encoded protein: CASIIPGSYEQYF.

The chain couples TRBV25-1 to TRBJ1-4; 9 bases are a match to TRBD1. J lost 0 bases, V lost 3 bases, and 17 bases had no gene match. There are 21 residues in the CDR3. The germline gives CDR1 MGHDK, CDR2 SYGVNS. The CDR3 DNA reads TGTGCCAGCAGTGACCCTAGGGGACAGGGCACCACCTCCGCAACTAATGAAAAACTGTTTTTT. Encoded protein: CASSDPRGQGTTSATNEKLFF.

Concerning this clonotype itself: The junction departs from germline at one end; a sequencing error may be responsible. This sequence joins TRBV11-2 and TRBJ2-3, with 12 bases identical to TRBD2. Germline V lookup: CDR1 SGHAT, CDR2 FQNNGV. This CDR3 is built from 15 residues. Written as DNA, the CDR3 is TGCGCCAGCAGCCTAGCGGGGGGGAAAACAGATACGCAGTATTTT. Protein sequence: CASSLAGGKTDTQYF.

This rearrangement joins TRBV12-5 to TRBJ2-2, with TRBD1 matching 8 bases. The junction had 5 bases not matched to a gene; V was cut back by 0 bases and J by 5 bases. Looked up from germline, CDR1 is LGHNT and CDR2 is FRNRAP. The CDR3 contains 16 residues. The CDR3 DNA reads TGTGCTAGTGGTTTGGTATATAGGACAGGGACCGGGGAGCTGTTTTTT. Its protein product is CASGLVYRTGTGELFF.

This clonotype showed up many times. The chain links TRBV19 to TRBJ1-5; D is unresolved. V gave up 4 bases and J gave up 1 base, with 11 bases separating them. Germline V gene sequence: CDR1 LNHDA, CDR2 SQIVND (reference sequence). The CDR3 has 15 residues. The CDR3 region is CASSTSRGSNQPQHF. The DNA for the CDR3 is TGTGCCAGTAGTACCTCGAGAGGGAGCAATCAGCCCCAGCATTTT.

This clonotype was recorded at least ten times. The chain joins TRBV5-8 to TRBJ2-2; possibly TRBD2 for D (5 bases). CDR3 length equals 16 residues. Trimming shortened V by 4 bases and J by 2 bases, and 15 bases separated the two germline ends. Per germline, CDR1 SGHTS and CDR2 YDEGEE. This chain's CDR3 is CASSPESRVNTGELFF. The CDR3 nucleotides read TGTGCCAGCAGCCCAGAATCGAGGGTAAACACCGGGGAGCTGTTTTTT.

V is TRBV20-1 and J is TRBJ2-7, with 7 bases fitting TRBD1. The V and J ends lost 8 bases and 2 bases, in that order; junction bases with no gene match: 12. Germline lookup yields CDR1 DFQATT and CDR2 SNEGSKA (reference sequence). The CDR3 totals 14 residues. This CDR3 reads CSPARGGDPYEQYF. The CDR3 DNA reads as TGCAGTCCTGCGAGAGGGGGCGATCCCTACGAGCAGTACTTC.

This clonotype was observed at least ten times. The V gene is TRBV10-3, the J gene TRBJ1-1; TRBD1 might be the D (5 bases). The CDR3 covers 15 residues. Trimming took off 6 bases at V and 4 bases at J, with 18 bases between the two ends. CDR1 and CDR2 from the germline V gene are ENHRY and SYGVKD. The CDR3: CAISSGPGRGTEAFF. The CDR3 DNA reads as TGTGCCATCAGCTCAGGGCCCGGGAGGGGCACTGAAGCTTTCTTT.

This chain links TRBV7-2 with TRBJ1-6; possible D gene TRBD1, 5 bases. The CDR3 covers 18 residues. V was trimmed by 6 bases and J by 0 bases, leaving 18 bases between them. CDR1 and CDR2 from the germline V gene are SGHTA and FQGNSA. CDR3 DNA sequence: TGTGCCAGCAGTGATGATGCAGGGATGAGCTCCTATAATTCACCCCTCCACTTT. It yields the protein CASSDDAGMSSYNSPLHF.

Only one count was recorded for this clonotype. The chain couples TRBV2 to TRBJ2-3; D is undetermined. The germline gives CDR1 SNHLY, CDR2 FYNNEI. Trimming took off 2 bases at V and 0 bases at J, with 9 bases between the two ends. This CDR3 spans 15 amino acids. The CDR3: CASSERARSTDTQYF. Here the CDR3 DNA reads TGTGCCAGCAGTGAAAGGGCAAGGAGCACAGATACGCAGTATTTT.

This rearrangement joins TRBV20-1 to TRBJ2-7; TRBD2 aligns across 8 bases. J lost 11 bases, V lost 2 bases, and 8 bases had no gene match. This CDR3 region has 12 residues. Per germline, CDR1 DFQATT and CDR2 SNEGSKA (reference sequence). Here the CDR3 DNA reads TGCAGTGCTAGAACCAGCGGGGGACCGAAGTACTTC. It codes for CSARTSGGPKYF.

Points on this clonotype: It is unclear where the CDR3 begins or ends on the DNA, so no DNA is shown, and the CDR3 is as TCRdb lists it. The V gene is TRBV7-2, the J gene TRBJ2-2; the table names TRBD2, a call not compared with the DNA. The CDR3 is 17 amino acids in total, end residues counted. CDR1 SGHTA and CDR2 FQGNSA come from the germline V gene. CDR3: CASSDFRYEQYFGELFF.

The chain recombines TRBV27 with TRBJ1-1; possible D gene TRBD1, 6 bases. Germline V gene sequence: CDR1 MNHEY, CDR2 SMNVEV (reference sequence). V was shortened by 2 bases and J by 5 bases, with 18 bases between the two germline ends. CDR3 size: 16 residues. The CDR3 sequence: CASSLGGRGSLTEAFF. In DNA form, the CDR3 reads TGTGCCAGCAGTTTAGGGGGGCGCGGTTCGTTGACTGAAGCTTTCTTT.

V is TRBV5-4 and J is TRBJ1-1; no definite D call. Trimming removed 2 bases at V and 0 bases at J, with 8 bases between. Germline V gives CDR1 SGHNT, CDR2 YYREEE (reference sequence). The CDR3 has 14 residues. CDR3 protein: CASSFSDLNTEAFF. CDR3 in DNA: TGTGCCAGCAGCTTTTCTGATCTGAACACTGAAGCTTTCTTT.

This clonotype was picked up many times. The rearrangement joins TRBV7-3 to TRBJ2-7; TRBD2 aligns across 14 bases. CDR1 is SGHTA, CDR2 FQGTGA, per germline. J lost 6 bases, V lost 2 bases, and 0 bases had no gene match. The CDR3 sequence is 14 residues long. The CDR3 bases are TGTGCCAGCAGCTTAGGGACTAGCGGGGGCGAGCAGTACTTC. Its translation is CASSLGTSGGEQYF.

The chain is built from TRBV10-3 and TRBJ2-7; 12 nucleotides line up with TRBD2. The CDR3 sequence is 15 residues long. Trimming removed 5 bases from V and 3 bases from J; junction bases left unmatched: 5. Germline V lookup: CDR1 ENHRY, CDR2 SYGVKD. CDR3 sequence (DNA): TGTGCCATCAGTTCTAGCGGGGGGGCAGGCTACGAGCAGTACTTC. Its translation: CAISSSGGAGYEQYF.

The rearrangement uses TRBV7-2 and TRBJ1-3, with TRBD1 matching 7 bases. Germline CDR1 is SGHTA and CDR2 is FQGNSA. V lost 3 bases, J lost 3 bases, and 5 bases stayed unmatched. The CDR3 totals 15 residues. The CDR3 is CASSFQGGYGNTIYF. In DNA, the CDR3 is TGTGCCAGCAGCTTCCAGGGGGGATATGGAAACACCATATATTTT. Drawing the rest from reference TRBV7-2 and TRBJ1-3, the complete variable domain is GAGVSQSPSNKVTEKGKDVELRCDPISGHTALYWYRQSLGQGLEFLIYFQGNSAPDKSGLPSDRFSAERTGGSVSTLTIQRTQQEDSAVYLCASSFQGGYGNTIYFGEGSWLTVV.

The J gene is TRBJ2-1, the V gene TRBV11-2; 9 positions agree with TRBD2. Germline V lookup: CDR1 SGHAT, CDR2 FQNNGV. The trim removed 7 bases at V and 10 bases at J, leaving 11 bases unmatched. This CDR3 spans 14 amino acids. In DNA, the CDR3 is TGTGCCAGCACGACTGCGGGGGGGATCCTAGAGCAGTTCTTC. Translating gives CASTTAGGILEQFF. Supplemented by reference TRBV11-2 and TRBJ2-1, the full variable domain reads EAGVAQSPRYKIIEKRQSVAFWCNPISGHATLYWYQQILGQGPKLLIQFQNNGVVDDSQLPKDRFSAERLKGVDSTLKIQPAKLEDSAVYLCASTTAGGILEQFFGPGTRLTVL.